This T cell receptor beta chain came from a study of shared clonotypes between healthy human individuals. The method was immunoSEQ multiplex PCR; TCRdb's version includes in-frame clones alone and lacks a portion of them. The sample includes about 980,000 clones, 76% of them seen just once. Germline assignment: CDR1 MGHRA and CDR2 YSYEKL. This CDR3 is 16 amino acids long. V lost 0 bases and J lost 7, with 19 bases in between. This TCR derives from a man younger than 35 in good health. The specimen was memory CD4+ T cells sorted from blood. As to subset: CD45RA-negative fraction. This chain connects TRBV4-1 to TRBJ2-7, with TRBD1 as a possible D gene (6 bases). The CDR3 is CASSQEGGVFHREQYF. The CDR3 nucleotides read TGCGCCAGCAGCCAAGAAGGGGGAGTTTTCCACCGGGAGCAGTACTTC.